The 23 T cell receptor beta chains listed next were all sequenced from one sample in a study of cytomegalovirus exposure and HLA in healthy donors. Both 60 Vbeta primers and 13 Jbeta primers went into the PCR. Profiling relied on immunoSEQ multiplex PCR, and the TCRdb table lists in-frame clones only, not all of them. The repertoire has 210,000 or so clones, roughly 84% of them found once; the top ten carry approximately 1.5%. Sequencing was performed on PBMCs. The receptors shown here come from a girl between 5 and 17 years old in good health and CMV-seronegative.

This clone was recorded a few times. The J gene is TRBJ2-7, the V gene TRBV19, with 8 bases aligning to TRBD1. The CDR3 spans 15 residues. Germline CDR1 LNHDA, CDR2 SQIVND (reference sequence). V shed 4 bases and J 6 bases; nucleotides not matched to a gene: 11. The CDR3 DNA is TGTGCCAGTAGTACCAAGACAGGGGCTGGCTTCGAGCAGTACTTC. Amino acids: CASSTKTGAGFEQYF. Complete variable domain (other parts from reference TRBV19 and TRBJ2-7): DGGITQSPKYLFRKEGQNVTLSCEQNLNHDAMYWYRQDPGQGLRLIYYSQIVNDFQKGDIAEGYSVSREKKESFPLTVTSAQKNPTAFYLCASSTKTGAGFEQYFGPGTRLTVT.

The rearrangement joins TRBV7-3 to TRBJ1-2; the match to TRBD1 covers 7 bases. Germline CDR1 SGHTA, CDR2 FQGTGA. V lost 5 bases, J lost 7 bases, and 7 bases stayed unmatched. This CDR3 comprises 13 residues. The CDR3 is CASSQTGKFGYTF. In nucleotides, the CDR3 is TGTGCCAGCAGCCAGACAGGGAAGTTTGGCTACACCTTC.

The CDR3 loop is CASSFSDRATYGYTF. CDR3 in DNA: TGTGCCAGCAGCTTCTCGGACAGGGCTACCTATGGCTACACCTTC. The chain employs TRBV5-4 and TRBJ1-2; 8 bases line up with TRBD1. Germline V gene lookup returns CDR1 SGHNT and CDR2 YYREEE (reference sequence). The V gene end was trimmed by 2 bases and the J gene end by 4 bases; junction bases not matched to a gene: 7. The CDR3 is 15 residues long.

Comment on this clone: Mismatch with germline at one junction end may stem from a read error. The chain links TRBV27 to TRBJ2-2, with TRBD2 as a possible D gene (5 bases). CDR3 length: 16 residues. Per germline, CDR1 MNHEY and CDR2 SMNVEV (reference sequence). The CDR3 DNA sequence: TGTGCCAGCACTTTAAATTGGGCGGACTACACCGGGGAGCTGTTTTTT. Amino acid sequence: CASTLNWADYTGELFF.

The chain uses TRBV7-9 and TRBJ2-1; D is perhaps TRBD1 (5 bases). CDR3 length: 13 amino acids. Germline CDR1 and CDR2: SEHNR and FQNEAQ (reference sequence). V was cut by 5 bases and J by 4 bases, with 9 bases left in between. In DNA form, the CDR3 reads TGTGCCAGCAGCGGATCAGGGTACAATGAGCAGTTCTTC. The encoded protein is CASSGSGYNEQFF.

V and J are TRBV6-1 and TRBJ1-1; D remains ambiguous. This CDR3 has 15 amino acids. Trimming stripped 4 bases from V and 7 bases from J, with 19 bases between. Germline V CDR1 and CDR2: MNHNS, SASEGT. The CDR3 loop reads CASSVIGGTEGEAFF. Written as DNA, the CDR3 is TGTGCCAGCAGTGTAATAGGCGGAACCGAAGGTGAAGCTTTCTTT.

The V gene is TRBV13, the J gene TRBJ2-7; 11 bases agree with TRBD1. Germline loops: CDR1 PRHDT, CDR2 FYEKMQ (reference sequence). CDR3 length equals 14 residues. V gave up 4 bases and J gave up 9 bases; unmatched junction bases: 8. CDR3 DNA sequence: TGTGCCAGCAGCTGGGGACAGGGGGGAGGTGGGCAGTACTTC. It specifies CASSWGQGGGGQYF.

The CDR3 loop reads CASSLSGLRNTEAFF. The CDR3 DNA reads as TGTGCCAGCAGTTTATCGGGACTCAGGAACACTGAAGCTTTCTTT. This sequence joins TRBV27 and TRBJ1-1; D might be TRBD1 (5 bases). Trimming removed 0 bases at V and 1 base at J, with 9 bases between. The CDR3 sequence is 15 residues long. CDR1 MNHEY and CDR2 SMNVEV come from the germline V gene (reference sequence).

Notes on this clone: One junction end does not reproduce the germline sequence, and a read error may be involved. The chain recombines TRBV28 with TRBJ2-6; 8 bases fit TRBD1. In germline, CDR1 is MDHEN, CDR2 SYDVKM. This CDR3 region has 15 residues. CDR3 loop: CASSLQGAGASVLTF. The DNA of the CDR3 is TGTGCCAGCAGTTTACAGGGGGCTGGGGCCAGCGTCCTGACTTTC.

The V and J genes are TRBV7-9 and TRBJ1-2; TRBD1 matches 7 bases. Trimming at V came to 3 bases and at J to 2 bases, leaving 6 bases not matched to a gene. The germline CDR1 and CDR2 sequences are SEHNR and FQNEAQ (reference sequence). CDR3 length equals 15 residues. The CDR3 protein is CASSLRETGNYGYTF. DNA of the CDR3: TGTGCCAGCAGCTTGCGTGAGACAGGGAACTATGGCTACACCTTC.

V gene TRBV9 combines with J gene TRBJ1-2, with TRBD1 matching over 8 bases. Looked up from germline, CDR1 is SGDLS and CDR2 is YYNGEE. The CDR3 spans 16 residues. J was trimmed by 4 bases and V by 4 bases; bases with no gene match: 12. The CDR3 protein is CASSLSPLGQGYGYTF. The CDR3 DNA reads TGTGCCAGCAGCCTCTCCCCCCTCGGACAGGGCTATGGCTACACCTTC.

J is TRBJ2-5 and V is TRBV2, with 8 bases fitting TRBD2. The V gene's germline CDR1 is SNHLY and CDR2 FYNNEI. Trimming removed 4 bases from V and 2 bases from J; junction bases left unmatched: 3. This CDR3 comprises 14 residues. The CDR3: CASSVLAVQETQYF. The CDR3 DNA reads TGTGCCAGCAGTGTACTAGCGGTACAAGAGACCCAGTACTTC.

This clone occurred a few times. V gene TRBV4-1 combines with J gene TRBJ2-7; 8 positions match TRBD1. The CDR3 runs 14 residues. CDR1 MGHRA and CDR2 YSYEKL come from the germline V gene. The V segment lost 4 bases and the J segment 6 bases; nucleotides outside the gene matches: 8. The CDR3 sequence: CASSPRTGPVEQYF. The CDR3 DNA sequence: TGCGCCAGCAGCCCGAGGACAGGGCCCGTCGAGCAGTACTTC.

J is TRBJ2-1 and V is TRBV7-3; D unclear. The germline V gene has CDR1 SGHTA and CDR2 FQGTGA. Trimming stripped 2 bases from V and 4 bases from J, with 6 bases between. The CDR3 consists of 13 residues. The CDR3 DNA reads TGTGCCAGCAGCTTAGGCCAGTACAATGAGCAGTTCTTC. It translates to CASSLGQYNEQFF. Full variable domain (rest looked up from reference TRBV7-3 and TRBJ2-1): GAGVSQTPSNKVTEKGKYVELRCDPISGHTALYWYRQSLGQGPEFLIYFQGTGAADDSGLPNDRFFAVRPEGSVSTLKIQRTERGDSAVYLCASSLGQYNEQFFGPGTRLTVL.

The J gene is TRBJ2-3, the V gene TRBV9, with D tentatively TRBD2 (5 bases). From germline, CDR1 is SGDLS and CDR2 YYNGEE. V lost 1 base, J lost 3 bases, and 15 bases lay in between. The CDR3 spans 16 residues. CDR3 protein: CASSVRAEGTTDTQYF. CDR3 bases: TGTGCCAGCAGCGTACGCGCAGAGGGAACAACAGATACGCAGTATTTT. The full variable domain, in which reference TRBV9 and TRBJ2-3 provide the parts outside the CDR3, is DSGVTQTPKHLITATGQRVTLRCSPRSGDLSVYWYQQSLDQGLQFLIQYYNGEERAKGNILERFSAQQFPDLHSELNLSSLELGDSALYFCASSVRAEGTTDTQYFGPGTRLTVL.

This sequence joins TRBV9 and TRBJ2-1; 8 nucleotides agree with TRBD2. This CDR3 spans 15 amino acids. J lost 7 bases, V lost 0 bases, and 6 bases had no gene match. Germline V gene lookup returns CDR1 SGDLS and CDR2 YYNGEE. CDR3 region: CASSVDGRARNEQFF. DNA for the CDR3: TGTGCCAGCAGCGTAGACGGGAGGGCCCGGAATGAGCAGTTCTTC.

This clone was found a few times. The chain is built from TRBV18 and TRBJ2-7; 7 bases align to TRBD1. V shed 5 bases, J shed 5 bases, and the junction held 6 bases outside the gene matches. Germline assignment: CDR1 KGHSH and CDR2 LQKENI. CDR3 length: 13 amino acids. CDR3 loop: CASSISTGNEQYF. CDR3 in DNA: TGTGCCAGCTCAATCTCGACAGGGAACGAGCAGTACTTC.

As concerns this clone: One junction end does not reproduce the germline sequence, and a read error may be involved. Other DNA sequences of this sample code for an identical CDR3. The V and J genes are TRBV19 and TRBJ1-1, with a weak D call TRBD1 (6 bases). CDR3 length equals 12 residues. Germline assignment: CDR1 LNHDA and CDR2 SQIVND (reference sequence). CDR3 amino acids: CASSIQGLEAFF. The CDR3 bases are TGTGCCAGTAGTATACAGGGGCTTGAAGCCTTCTTT.

The rearrangement joins TRBV6-4 to TRBJ1-1, with 9 bases identical to TRBD1. From germline, CDR1 is MRHNA and CDR2 SNTAGT. This CDR3 comprises 14 residues. Trimming took 0 bases from V and 7 from J; bases not matched to a gene: 3. In DNA form, the CDR3 reads TGTGCCAGCAGTGACTCGTGGGACAGGGTTGAAGCTTTCTTT. Protein: CASSDSWDRVEAFF.

The V call is TRBV7-9, the J call TRBJ1-1; D not resolved. Deletions cut 7 bases from V and 0 bases from J, with 12 bases between. The CDR3 has 14 amino acids. Germline CDR1 and CDR2: SEHNR and FQNEAQ (reference sequence). The CDR3 here is CASTTTGVNTEAFF. The CDR3 DNA sequence: TGTGCCAGCACCACCACCGGGGTGAACACTGAAGCTTTCTTT.

The chain couples TRBV7-2 to TRBJ2-5; TRBD2 aligns across 11 bases. This CDR3 spans 14 amino acids. V shed 5 bases, J shed 4 bases, and the junction held 3 bases outside the gene matches. Germline V gene sequence: CDR1 SGHTA, CDR2 FQGNSA. The chain's CDR3 is CASSLSGGVETQYF. For the CDR3, the DNA is TGTGCCAGCAGCCTTAGCGGGGGGGTAGAGACCCAGTACTTC.

The rearrangement links TRBV29-1 to TRBJ2-1; TRBD2 agrees at 8 bases. CDR3 size: 18 residues. V trimming: 5 bases; J trimming: 4 bases; junction bases outside the gene matches: 19. Germline values: CDR1 SQVTM, CDR2 ANQGSEA. For the CDR3, the DNA is TGCAGCGTTAAAACCTTGGGGCGGGAGGTGATAACTTACAATGAGCAGTTCTTC. Translating it yields CSVKTLGREVITYNEQFF.

This chain links TRBV27 with TRBJ2-7, with D possibly being TRBD2 (6 bases). The germline V gene encodes CDR1 MNHEY and CDR2 SMNVEV (reference sequence). This CDR3 comprises 17 residues. Trimming pared 0 bases from V and 6 bases from J, leaving 21 bases between. CDR3 in amino acids: CASSLSLTPAGSGEQYF. The CDR3 bases are TGTGCCAGCAGTTTATCTCTCACGCCGGCGGGATCCGGCGAGCAGTACTTC.